The 20 T cell receptor beta chains below come from one sample, sequenced in a study of response to subunit inactivated influenza vaccine. In TCRdb, the RT-PCR reads were re-called with MiXCR into one record per CDR3 protein. The profile shows 150,000 or so distinct CDR3 sequences, around 11% of them singletons. This sample comprised CD8+ T cells sorted from PBMCs, obtained roughly 24 months after vaccination. These receptor sequences come from a man between 50 and 75 years old who received an inactivated influenza vaccine.

This clonotype came up many times. CDR3 sequence reads: CASTPGGLNTEAFF. The CDR3 DNA sequence: TGCGCCAGCACCCCTGGGGGTTTGAACACTGAAGCTTTCTTT. The chain links TRBV5-1 to TRBJ1-1; D is perhaps TRBD1 (5 bases). The V end was cut by 6 bases, the J end by 0 bases, with 12 bases between. Germline CDR1 and CDR2: SGHRS and YFSETQ. This CDR3 comprises 14 residues. The variable domain in full, completed from reference TRBV5-1 and TRBJ1-1, reads KAGVTQTPRYLIKTRGQQVTLSCSPISGHRSVSWYQQTPGQGLQFLFEYFSETQRNKGNFPGRFSGRQFSNSRSEMNVSTLELGDSALYLCASTPGGLNTEAFFGQGTRLTVV.

The V call is TRBV7-9, the J call TRBJ1-5; tentative D call: TRBD1 (5 bases). V was clipped by 6 bases and J by 7 bases, with 16 bases between them. In germline, CDR1 is SEHNR, CDR2 FQNEAQ (reference sequence). The CDR3 is made up of 14 amino acids. CDR3 coding DNA: TGTGCCAGCAGTATCGGTACAGGCGGGCAGCCCCAGCATTTT. Protein sequence: CASSIGTGGQPQHF.

There are many counts of this clonotype. The rearrangement joins TRBV29-1 to TRBJ2-1, with TRBD2 matching over 8 bases. The CDR3 length is 15 residues. From germline, CDR1 is SQVTM and CDR2 ANQGSEA. The junction had 5 bases not matched to a gene; V was cut back by 1 base and J by 3 bases. As DNA, the CDR3 is TGCAGCGTTGAAGCGGGTAGCGGGGACTACAATGAGCAGTTCTTC. Its translation: CSVEAGSGDYNEQFF.

The CDR3 is CASSLLSIKNIQYF. In DNA form, the CDR3 reads TGTGCCAGCAGTCTTCTCTCAATCAAAAACATTCAGTACTTC. This sequence joins TRBV12-3 or TRBV12-4 and TRBJ2-4; D is undetermined. The length of the CDR3 is 14 residues. Trimming shortened V by 5 bases and J by 3 bases, and 11 bases separated the two germline ends.

V and J are TRBV27 and TRBJ2-1, with TRBD1 matching 9 bases. In germline, CDR1 is MNHEY, CDR2 SMNVEV (reference sequence). The CDR3 is 16 residues long. The trim removed 0 bases at V and 4 bases at J, leaving 4 bases unmatched. The CDR3 nucleotides are TGTGCCAGCAGTTTATCGGACAGGGGAGTTTACAATGAGCAGTTCTTC. This sequence encodes CASSLSDRGVYNEQFF.

There are a few counts of this clonotype. The chain is built from TRBV12-3 or TRBV12-4 and TRBJ2-1; 7 nucleotides match TRBD2. This CDR3 comprises 13 residues. J lost 10 bases, V lost 3 bases, and 6 bases had no gene match. CDR3 residues: CASSFPTSMEQFF. CDR3 bases: TGTGCCAGCAGTTTCCCGACTAGCATGGAGCAGTTCTTC.

This clonotype was detected a few times. This sequence joins TRBV2 and TRBJ1-2; perhaps TRBD1 as D (5 bases). This CDR3 has 13 amino acids. The germline V gene encodes CDR1 SNHLY and CDR2 FYNNEI. V lost 5 bases and J lost 4, with 11 bases in between. CDR3 amino acids: CASSPPGRYGYTF. CDR3 nucleotide sequence: TGTGCCAGCAGTCCTCCAGGGCGCTATGGCTACACCTTC. The full variable domain, in which reference TRBV2 and TRBJ1-2 provide the parts outside the CDR3, is EPEVTQTPSHQVTQMGQEVILRCVPISNHLYFYWYRQILGQKVEFLVSFYNNEISEKSEIFDDQFSVERPDGSNFTLKIRSTKLEDSAMYFCASSPPGRYGYTFGSGTRLTVV.

This sequence joins TRBV6-1 and TRBJ2-1; D perhaps matches TRBD2 (6 bases). Trimming stripped 11 bases from V and 3 bases from J, with 14 bases between. The germline gives CDR1 MNHNS, CDR2 SASEGT. CDR3 size: 13 residues. CDR3 region: CAGGGAFYNEQFF. In nucleotides, the CDR3 is TGTGCCGGCGGCGGGGCTTTCTACAATGAGCAGTTCTTC.

This clonotype was found a few times. This CDR3 reads CASSLGGGAIEQFF. In DNA form, the CDR3 reads TGTGCCAGCAGCTTGGGCGGGGGGGCGATTGAGCAGTTCTTC. This chain links TRBV11-3 with TRBJ2-1, with 9 nucleotides matching TRBD2. The V gene end was trimmed by 3 bases and the J gene end by 9 bases; junction bases not matched to a gene: 6. CDR1 is SGHNT, CDR2 YENEEA, per germline. The CDR3 covers 14 residues. Using reference TRBV11-3 and TRBJ2-1 for the parts outside the CDR3, the full variable domain is EAGVVQSPRYKIIEKKQPVAFWCNPISGHNTLYWYLQNLGQGPELLIRYENEEAVDDSQLPKDRFSAERLKGVDSTLKIQPAELGDSAVYLCASSLGGGAIEQFFGPGTRLTVL.

The chain is built from TRBV7-3 and TRBJ2-1; 7 bases align to TRBD2. Germline V gene sequence: CDR1 SGHTA, CDR2 FQGTGA. The CDR3 spans 17 residues. The junction had 11 bases not matched to a gene; V was cut back by 0 bases and J by 6 bases. CDR3 bases: TGTGCCAGCAGCTTAACGACCGGGAGGTACGCCCCCAATGAGCAGTTCTTC. Protein sequence: CASSLTTGRYAPNEQFF.

A few counts support this clonotype. This rearrangement joins TRBV7-9 to TRBJ2-2; TRBD1 might be the D (5 bases). Germline CDR1 SEHNR, CDR2 FQNEAQ (reference sequence). This CDR3 comprises 17 residues. V was clipped by 5 bases and J by 5 bases, with 21 bases between them. The CDR3 coding sequence is TGTGCCAGCAGCCTTTCCTATGCAGGGTATGGAACCGGGGAGCTGTTTTTT. It translates to CASSLSYAGYGTGELFF.

Concerning this clonotype itself: A clone one base away is much larger, so this may be a read error. The genes are TRBV4-3 and TRBJ1-1; D is unresolved. Trimming took 1 base from V and 3 from J, leaving 12 bases between them. The germline CDR1 and CDR2 sequences are LGHNA and YSLEER. This CDR3 is 15 amino acids long. The CDR3 nucleotides are TGCGCCAGCAGCCAAGTGTCGGGCGGGGACACTGAAGCTTTCTTT. Translation: CASSQVSGGDTEAFF.

This clonotype was recorded a few times. CDR3 in amino acids: CSARPRSYNEQFF. CDR3 DNA sequence: TGCAGTGCTAGGCCCCGTTCCTACAATGAGCAGTTCTTC. This chain links TRBV20-1 with TRBJ2-1; unclear D gene. V was clipped by 3 bases and J by 1 base, with 7 bases between them. The germline V gene has CDR1 DFQATT and CDR2 SNEGSKA (reference sequence). This CDR3 is 13 amino acids long.

This clonotype was seen many times. The rearrangement links TRBV30 to TRBJ2-5, with D possibly TRBD2 on 6 matching bases. Between the trimmed V and J ends, which lost 0 bases and 5 bases, there was a span of 13 bases. The CDR3 runs 14 residues. The germline gives CDR1 GTSNPN, CDR2 SVGIG (reference sequence). The CDR3 coding sequence is TGTGCCTGGAGTGTATACGGGAGCAGGGAGACCCAGTACTTC. Its protein product is CAWSVYGSRETQYF.

The chain is built from TRBV20-1 and TRBJ2-7; D possibly corresponds to TRBD2 (5 bases). Germline-derived CDR1 and CDR2 are DFQATT and SNEGSKA (reference sequence). The CDR3 sequence is 14 residues long. Trimming cost V 3 bases and J 3 bases, with 15 bases left between them. CDR3 DNA sequence: TGCAGTGCTAGTGGGCTAACGGGATTCTACGAGCAGTACTTC. Its protein product is CSASGLTGFYEQYF.

This clonotype was observed many times. The V gene is TRBV4-2, the J gene TRBJ2-7; D unclear. The CDR3 length is 15 residues. Germline-derived CDR1 and CDR2 are LGHNA and YNFKEQ. V lost 0 bases to trimming and J lost 3 bases, with 12 bases between them. This CDR3 is CASSQDYSWHYEQYF. CDR3 nucleotides: TGTGCCAGCAGCCAAGACTACTCTTGGCACTACGAGCAGTACTTC.

This clonotype was seen at least ten times. The gene calls are TRBV12-3 or TRBV12-4 and TRBJ2-7; D gene uncertain. This CDR3 contains 13 residues. The V end lost 3 bases, the J end lost 1 base, and 7 bases lay between the germline ends. The CDR3 here is CASSFGQSYEQYF. As DNA, the CDR3 is TGTGCCAGCAGTTTTGGGCAATCCTACGAGCAGTACTTC.

A few counts support this clonotype. The J gene is TRBJ2-7, the V gene TRBV28; 12 nucleotides agree with TRBD2. Trimming took 6 bases from V and 2 from J; bases not matched to a gene: 5. CDR3 length equals 15 residues. The germline V gene has CDR1 MDHEN and CDR2 SYDVKM. CDR3 loop: CASRETSGRTYEQYF. Here the CDR3 DNA reads TGTGCCAGCAGGGAGACTAGCGGGAGAACCTACGAGCAGTACTTC. Variable domain in full (rest from reference TRBV28 and TRBJ2-7): DVKVTQSSRYLVKRTGEKVFLECVQDMDHENMFWYRQDPGLGLRLIYFSYDVKMKEKGDIPEGYSVSREKKERFSLILESASTNQTSMYLCASRETSGRTYEQYFGPGTRLTVT.

This clonotype was observed at least ten times. The chain recombines TRBV28 with TRBJ2-4; 16 bases fit TRBD2. Losses at the gene ends were 6 bases for V and 1 base for J; bases not matched to a gene: 9. Germline CDR1 reads MDHEN; CDR2 reads SYDVKM. There are 19 residues in the CDR3. The CDR3 nucleotides read TGTGCCAGCAGGCACGGGACTAGCGGGGGGGCCGGGGCCAAAAACATTCAGTACTTC. It encodes CASRHGTSGGAGAKNIQYF.

In its sample, this clonotype was seen a few times. The chain carries TRBV12-3 or TRBV12-4 and TRBJ1-2, with a weak D call TRBD1 (6 bases). This CDR3 is built from 13 residues. Deletions cut 5 bases from V and 8 bases from J, with 15 bases between. This CDR3 reads CASSPGQALGYTF. In DNA form, the CDR3 reads TGTGCCAGCAGTCCGGGACAAGCCCTGGGCTACACCTTC.